The rows below give T cell receptor beta chains drawn from one sample of a study of identical twins. In TCRdb, the 5' RACE reads were re-called with MiXCR into one record per CDR3 protein. Seen here are around 220,000 distinct CDR3 sequences, around 15% observed once, and the top ten hold 8.8%. Sample: memory (CD45RO+) T cells sorted from blood. Receptor source: a woman aged 18 to 35 in good health. The CDR3 runs from the conserved cysteine through the conserved F or W. The D gene is left open where the match is weak. Size is stated for part of the rows, as once, few or many counts, or as a class when the clone is expanded.

CSAPAEYEQYF TGCAGTGCCCCGGCCGAGTACGAGCAGTACTTC few TRBV20-1 . TRBJ2-7
CASSTTGFGYNEQFF TGTGCCAGCAGTACGACAGGGTTTGGGTACAATGAGCAGTTCTTC . TRBV6-1 TRBD1 TRBJ2-1
CSVSRGGSSNEQFF TGCAGTGTCTCGCGGGGGGGCTCCTCCAATGAGCAGTTCTTC few TRBV20-1 TRBD2 TRBJ2-1
CSARDGGMEAFF TGCAGTGCTAGAGACGGGGGCATGGAAGCTTTCTTT few TRBV20-1 . TRBJ1-1
CSASPLAPRTDTQYF TGCAGTGCCTCCCCTTTAGCGCCACGCACAGATACGCAGTATTTT . TRBV20-1 . TRBJ2-3
CASSPRGRREQFF TGTGCCAGCAGCCCCAGAGGGCGCCGAGAGCAGTTCTTC . TRBV11-1 . TRBJ2-1
CASSQDYEQYF TGTGCCAGCAGCCAAGACTACGAGCAGTACTTC many TRBV3-1 . TRBJ2-7
CASSLVTRNEQFF TGTGCCAGCAGCTTAGTTACTAGGAATGAGCAGTTCTTC few TRBV7-2 . TRBJ2-1
CASSTPQETQYF TGTGCCAGTTCAACCCCACAAGAGACCCAGTACTTC . TRBV6-1 . TRBJ2-5
CASSAWGRRSSYEQYF TGTGCCAGCAGCGCTTGGGGGCGGCGGAGCTCCTACGAGCAGTACTTC . TRBV6-1 . TRBJ2-7
CASSPGHRAGAFF TGTGCCAGCAGCCCGGGACACAGAGCGGGGGCTTTCTTT . TRBV3-1 . TRBJ1-1
CASSLSGQGNQPQHF TGTGCCAGCAGTTTGTCGGGACAGGGCAATCAGCCCCAGCATTTT many TRBV12-3/TRBV12-4 TRBD1 TRBJ1-5
CASSVEETQYF TGTGCCAGCAGTGTAGAAGAGACCCAGTACTTC . TRBV2 . TRBJ2-5
CASSFLGNPNSNQPQHF TGTGCCAGCAGTTTTTTGGGTAACCCAAATAGCAATCAGCCCCAGCATTTT . TRBV12-3/TRBV12-4 . TRBJ1-5
CASSQRGLSYNEQFF TGTGCCAGCAGTCAGCGGGGTCTCTCCTACAATGAGCAGTTCTTC . TRBV7-9 TRBD2 TRBJ2-1
CASSMDSPGNTIYF TGTGCCAGCAGCATGGACAGCCCTGGAAACACCATATATTTT few TRBV7-2 . TRBJ1-3
CAISAQGAINNEQFF TGTGCCATCAGTGCTCAGGGGGCTATTAACAATGAGCAGTTCTTC . TRBV10-3 TRBD1 TRBJ2-1
CSARDGTSGGLDEQFF TGCAGTGCTAGAGACGGGACTAGCGGGGGGCTCGATGAGCAGTTCTTC . TRBV20-1 TRBD2 TRBJ2-1
CASSLQPDSSTDTQYF TGTGCCAGCAGCTTACAGCCGGACAGTAGCACAGATACGCAGTATTTT . TRBV7-3 . TRBJ2-3
CASSFSGTGTLKTEAFF TGCGCCAGCAGCTTTTCCGGGACAGGGACCCTCAAAACTGAAGCTTTCTTT . TRBV5-1 TRBD1 TRBJ1-1
CASSIFLGTGGTDTQYF TGTGCCAGCAGCATATTTTTAGGGACAGGGGGCACAGATACGCAGTATTTT few TRBV14 TRBD1 TRBJ2-3
CASSFFRGTGLEAQYF TGTGCCAGCAGTTTTTTTCGGGGGACAGGGTTGGAAGCGCAGTACTTC . TRBV27 TRBD1 TRBJ2-7
CASSDGQGSYEQYF TGTGCCAGCAGTGACGGACAGGGGTCGTACGAGCAGTACTTC . TRBV25-1 TRBD1 TRBJ2-7
CSARDPRFYEQYF TGCAGTGCTAGAGACCCTCGGTTTTACGAGCAGTACTTC few TRBV20-1 . TRBJ2-7
CASSYSHSTGEQYF TGTGCCAGCAGTTACTCCCATTCAACGGGCGAGCAGTACTTC few TRBV6-5 . TRBJ2-7
CASSYQSEQFF TGCGCCAGCAGTTATCAAAGTGAGCAGTTCTTC few TRBV5-1 . TRBJ2-1
CASSFSGLAGTGELFF TGTGCCAGCAGTTTTTCCGGGCTAGCAGGCACCGGGGAGCTGTTTTTT few TRBV12-3/TRBV12-4 . TRBJ2-2
CASSPYDGLEETQYF TGTGCCAGCAGCCCATACGATGGTCTAGAAGAGACCCAGTACTTC many TRBV11-2 . TRBJ2-5
CASVSQNTGELFF TGTGCCAGCGTCTCACAAAACACCGGGGAGCTGTTTTTT . TRBV28 . TRBJ2-2
CATSGRDRVWGELFF TGTGCCACCAGCGGCCGGGACCGGGTTTGGGGGGAGCTGTTTTTT few TRBV15 . TRBJ2-2
CASSPGLASGYPRELFF TGTGCCAGCAGCCCTGGTCTGGCTAGCGGATATCCCCGGGAGCTGTTTTTT . TRBV9 TRBD2 TRBJ2-2
CSAVAGGSNTGELFF TGCAGTGCTGTAGCGGGGGGATCGAACACCGGGGAGCTGTTTTTT . TRBV20-1 TRBD2 TRBJ2-2
CASSSSDTGELFF TGTGCCAGCAGTTCCTCTGACACCGGGGAGCTGTTTTTT medium-sized TRBV12-3/TRBV12-4 . TRBJ2-2
CASSQLDEQFF TGTGCCAGCAGCCAACTTGATGAGCAGTTCTTC few TRBV14 . TRBJ2-1
CASRPGLRARTGELFF TGCGCCAGCAGGCCAGGGTTGCGCGCGAGAACCGGGGAGCTGTTTTTT . TRBV4-1 . TRBJ2-2
CSASNRDRNRHTDTQYF TGCAGTGCTAGCAACCGGGACAGAAACAGACACACAGATACGCAGTATTTT few TRBV20-1 TRBD1 TRBJ2-3
CASSLDGNQPQHF TGTGCCAGCAGCTTAGATGGTAATCAGCCCCAGCATTTT many TRBV7-8 . TRBJ1-5
CASSQSGDSPLHF TGTGCCAGCAGCCAATCAGGGGACTCACCCCTCCACTTT few TRBV3-1 . TRBJ1-6
CSARAQKASTEAFF TGCAGTGCTAGAGCCCAGAAGGCCTCCACTGAAGCTTTCTTT . TRBV20-1 . TRBJ1-1